This T cell receptor (beta chain) emerged from a study of blood T cell repertoires in COVID-19. Germline V gene sequence: CDR1 LNHDA, CDR2 SQIVND (reference sequence). The CDR3 is made up of 15 amino acids. The ends were cut back, 3 bases at V and 7 bases at J, with 18 bases in the middle. Only in-frame clones appear in the TCRdb table, and some are missing; sequencing was by immunoSEQ multiplex PCR. The table lists about 260,000 clones, 88% of them singletons, with roughly 4% in the top ten. The sample was peripheral blood. The chain employs TRBV19 and TRBJ1-1; the D is unclear. This clonotype originated in a man in his 60s who had recovered from COVID-19. The CDR3 loop is CASSMGGSGKGEAFF. For the CDR3, the DNA is TGTGCCAGTAGTATGGGCGGCAGCGGAAAAGGTGAAGCTTTCTTT. The full variable domain, with the rest looked up from reference TRBV19 and TRBJ1-1, is DGGITQSPKYLFRKEGQNVTLSCEQNLNHDAMYWYRQDPGQGLRLIYYSQIVNDFQKGDIAEGYSVSREKKESFPLTVTSAQKNPTAFYLCASSMGGSGKGEAFFGQGTRLTVV.